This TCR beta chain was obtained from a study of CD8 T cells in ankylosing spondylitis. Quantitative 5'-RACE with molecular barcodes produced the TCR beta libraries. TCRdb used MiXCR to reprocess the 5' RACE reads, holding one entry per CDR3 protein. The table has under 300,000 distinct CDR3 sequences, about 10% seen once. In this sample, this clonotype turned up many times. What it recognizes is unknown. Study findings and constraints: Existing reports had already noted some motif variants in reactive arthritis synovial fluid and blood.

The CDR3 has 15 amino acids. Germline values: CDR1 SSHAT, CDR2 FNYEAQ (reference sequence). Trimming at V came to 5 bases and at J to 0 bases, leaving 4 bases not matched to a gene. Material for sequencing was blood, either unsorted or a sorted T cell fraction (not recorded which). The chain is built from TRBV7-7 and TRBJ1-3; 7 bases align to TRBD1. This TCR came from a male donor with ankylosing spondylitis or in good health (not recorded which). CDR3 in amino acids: CASSAGTASGNTIYF. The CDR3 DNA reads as TGTGCCAGCAGCGCCGGGACAGCCTCTGGAAACACCATATATTTT.